The clone carrying this T cell receptor (beta chain) was seen ten or more times. The antigen is unknown. The CDR3 sequence is 14 residues long. Germline trimming cut 1 base from V and 5 bases from J; bases unmatched to any gene: 2. This entry belongs to a study of T cells after yellow fever vaccination. Study-level results: Clones from primary vaccination mostly reappeared after the booster (less than 98% CD4, approximately 88% CD8). Researchers cautioned that FACS-sorted repertoires could harbor abundant clonotypes contaminating from the bulk population.

The authors made TCR cDNA by 5'RACE template switching, adding a universal primer site and UMIs. From the 5' RACE reads, TCRdb called clonotypes with MiXCR, one entry per CDR3 protein. Of around 250,000 distinct CDR3 sequences in the sample, 6% to 7.5% are singletons; the top ten hold roughly 0.86%. The gene calls are TRBV12-3 or TRBV12-4 and TRBJ1-2, with 9 nucleotides matching TRBD1. The specimen comprised CD4+ T cells sorted from PBMCs, sampled 15 days after the yellow fever booster vaccination. This receptor was identified in a man aged 30 to 39 who received the YFV17D yellow fever vaccine. The CDR3, as DNA: TGTGCCAGCAGTTTAGGGACAGGGGCGTATGGCTACACCTTC. The encoded protein is CASSLGTGAYGYTF.